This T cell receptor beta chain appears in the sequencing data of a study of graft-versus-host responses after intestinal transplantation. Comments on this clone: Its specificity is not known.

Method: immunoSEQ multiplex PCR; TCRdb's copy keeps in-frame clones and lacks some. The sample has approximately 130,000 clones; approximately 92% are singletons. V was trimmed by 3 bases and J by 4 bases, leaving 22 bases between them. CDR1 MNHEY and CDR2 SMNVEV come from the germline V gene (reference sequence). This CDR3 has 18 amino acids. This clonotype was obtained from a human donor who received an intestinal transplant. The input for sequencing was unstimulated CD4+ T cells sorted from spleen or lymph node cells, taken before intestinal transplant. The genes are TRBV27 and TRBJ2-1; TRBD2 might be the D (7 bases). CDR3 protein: CASSFVLLGGPTYNEQFF. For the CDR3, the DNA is TGTGCCAGCAGTTTCGTGCTTTTGGGGGGGCCAACTTACAATGAGCAGTTCTTC.